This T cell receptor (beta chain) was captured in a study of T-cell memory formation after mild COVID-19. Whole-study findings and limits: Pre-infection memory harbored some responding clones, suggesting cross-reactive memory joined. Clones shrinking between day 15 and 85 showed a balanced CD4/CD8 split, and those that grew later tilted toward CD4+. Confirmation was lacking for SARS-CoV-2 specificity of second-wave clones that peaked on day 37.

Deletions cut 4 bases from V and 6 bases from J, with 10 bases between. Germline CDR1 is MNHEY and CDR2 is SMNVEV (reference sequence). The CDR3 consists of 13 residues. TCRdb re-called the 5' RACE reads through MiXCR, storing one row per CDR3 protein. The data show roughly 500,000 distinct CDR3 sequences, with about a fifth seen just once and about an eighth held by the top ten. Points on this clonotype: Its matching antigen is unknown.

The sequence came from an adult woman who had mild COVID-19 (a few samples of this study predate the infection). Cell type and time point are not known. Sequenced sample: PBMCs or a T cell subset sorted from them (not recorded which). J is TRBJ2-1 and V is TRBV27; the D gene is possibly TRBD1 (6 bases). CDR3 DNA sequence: TGTGCCAGCAGTTACGGACAGACCAATGAGCAGTTCTTC. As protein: CASSYGQTNEQFF.